This T cell receptor beta chain was found in a study of T cells after yellow fever vaccination. The study's findings and limits: Booster sampling recovered most clones from primary vaccination (under 98% CD4, approximately 90% CD8). The appearance of a small share of clonotypes in both CD4 and CD8 compartments was observed.

TCR cDNA, made by 5'RACE template switching, carried an added universal primer site and UMIs. A single record per CDR3 protein comes from TCRdb applying MiXCR to the 5' RACE reads. Of some 320,000 distinct CDR3 sequences in the sample, roughly a tenth were seen once. This clonotype occurred a few times. Its antigen remains unidentified. Per germline, CDR1 ENHRY and CDR2 SYGVKD. The CDR3 length is 15 residues. J lost 2 bases, V lost 3 bases, and 3 bases had no gene match. The chain carries TRBV10-3 and TRBJ1-5; 8 bases are shared with TRBD1. The TCR was taken from a man younger than 35 who received the YFV17D yellow fever vaccine. Material: CD4+ T cells sorted from PBMCs, obtained 45 days after the yellow fever booster vaccination. The CDR3 sequence is CAISDLGQGNQPQHF. CDR3 coding DNA: TGTGCCATCAGTGATTTGGGACAGGGCAATCAGCCCCAGCATTTT.